This T cell receptor beta chain was recorded in a study of CD8+ T cells in alopecia areata. Notes on the study in general: Higher clonality was seen in lesional scalp than in normal scalp, especially in alopecia totalis/universalis.

As concerns this clone: What it recognizes is unknown.

T lymphocytes (CD4+ and CD8+) were sorted from PBMCs. Germline V gene lookup returns CDR1 DFQATT and CDR2 SNEGSKA (reference sequence). Trimming removed 6 bases at V and 7 bases at J, with 13 bases between. The CDR3 consists of 11 residues. cDNA serving as the sequencing template came from extracted, reverse transcribed RNA. Only in-frame clones appear in the TCRdb table, and some are missing; sequencing was by immunoSEQ multiplex PCR. This table has under 130,000 clones, 45% to 60% appearing once. The TCR sequence derives from a human donor in good health. Input material: CD4+ T cells sorted from blood. The chain links TRBV20-1 to TRBJ2-7, with D unclear. In DNA, the CDR3 is TGCAGTGCAAGCCCGGGCTGGGAGCAGTACTTC. Its translation is CSASPGWEQYF.